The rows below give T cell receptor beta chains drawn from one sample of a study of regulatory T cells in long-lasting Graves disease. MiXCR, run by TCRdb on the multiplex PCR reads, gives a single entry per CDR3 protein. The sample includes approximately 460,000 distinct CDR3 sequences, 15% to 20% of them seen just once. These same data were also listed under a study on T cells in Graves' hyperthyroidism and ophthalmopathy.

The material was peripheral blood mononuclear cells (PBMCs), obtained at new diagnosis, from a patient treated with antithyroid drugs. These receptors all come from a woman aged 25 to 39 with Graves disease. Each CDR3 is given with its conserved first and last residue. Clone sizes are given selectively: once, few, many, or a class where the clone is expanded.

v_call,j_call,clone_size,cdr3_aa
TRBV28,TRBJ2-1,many,CASSWSGTSGDNEQFF
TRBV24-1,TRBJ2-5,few,CATSGGFGDQETQYF
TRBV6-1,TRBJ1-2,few,CASSRTGPGGYTF
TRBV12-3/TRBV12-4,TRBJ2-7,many,CASSRIAGRNYEQYF
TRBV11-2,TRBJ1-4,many,CASSSWEEGANEKLFF
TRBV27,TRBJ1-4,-,CASSAGNNEKLVF
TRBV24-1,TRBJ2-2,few,CATSREEGTYTGELFF
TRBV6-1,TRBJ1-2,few,CASAVGQMNYGYTF
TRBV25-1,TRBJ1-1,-,CASSGSRGRVDTEAFF
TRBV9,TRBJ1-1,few,CASSVEGGPNTEAFF
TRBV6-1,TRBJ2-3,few,CASSEARGISSTDTQYF
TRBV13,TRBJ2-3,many,CASSQREFKDTQYF
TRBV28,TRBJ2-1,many,CASSDKTRDNEQFF
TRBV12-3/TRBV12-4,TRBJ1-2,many,CASSLFGKDNYGYTF
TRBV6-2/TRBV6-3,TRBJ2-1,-,CASKTQREGEQFF
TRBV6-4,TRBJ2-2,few,CASSDSLERETGELFF
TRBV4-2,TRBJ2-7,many,CASRGRRVEQYF
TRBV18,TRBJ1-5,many,CASQGFADQPQHF
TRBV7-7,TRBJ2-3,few,CASSPGHRSGGTQYF
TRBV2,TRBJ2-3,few,CASTPGQGPQTQYF
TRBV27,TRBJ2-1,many,CASSLGTSGSKNEQFF
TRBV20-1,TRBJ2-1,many,CSAAGGVAIIEQFF
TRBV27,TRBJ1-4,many,CASSTGEAHNEKLFF
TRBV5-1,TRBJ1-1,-,CASSANPENTEAFF
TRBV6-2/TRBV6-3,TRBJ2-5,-,CASSEGGGVPRETQYF
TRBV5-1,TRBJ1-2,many,CASSLLTRGLTRYGYTF
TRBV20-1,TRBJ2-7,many,CSATGEGIVEYF
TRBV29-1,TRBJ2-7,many,CSVEGETTGEQYF
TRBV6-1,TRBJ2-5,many,CASGGRAEETQYF
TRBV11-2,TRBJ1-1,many,CASSLVGIKVGYTEAFF
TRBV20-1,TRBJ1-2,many,CSATDSGVLYGYTF
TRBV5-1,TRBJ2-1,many,CASGIGLVNEQFF